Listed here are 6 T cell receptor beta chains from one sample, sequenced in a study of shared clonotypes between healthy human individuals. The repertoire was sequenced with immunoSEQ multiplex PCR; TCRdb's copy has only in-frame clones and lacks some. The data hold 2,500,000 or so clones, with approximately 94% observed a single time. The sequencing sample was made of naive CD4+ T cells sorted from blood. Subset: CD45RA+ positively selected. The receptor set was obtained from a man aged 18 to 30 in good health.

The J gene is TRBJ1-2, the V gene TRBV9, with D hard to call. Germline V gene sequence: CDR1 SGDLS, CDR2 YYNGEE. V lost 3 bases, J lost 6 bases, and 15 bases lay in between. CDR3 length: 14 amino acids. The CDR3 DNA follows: TGTGCCAGCAGCGGAGCTATCCGAGGCCATGGCTACACCTTC. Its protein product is CASSGAIRGHGYTF.

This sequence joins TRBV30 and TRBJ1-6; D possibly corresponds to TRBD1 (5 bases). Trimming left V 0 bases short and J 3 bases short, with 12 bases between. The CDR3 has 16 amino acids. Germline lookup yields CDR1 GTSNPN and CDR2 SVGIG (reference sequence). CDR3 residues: CAWSVKGVGYNSPLHF. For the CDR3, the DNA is TGTGCCTGGAGTGTGAAAGGGGTCGGCTATAATTCACCCCTCCACTTT.

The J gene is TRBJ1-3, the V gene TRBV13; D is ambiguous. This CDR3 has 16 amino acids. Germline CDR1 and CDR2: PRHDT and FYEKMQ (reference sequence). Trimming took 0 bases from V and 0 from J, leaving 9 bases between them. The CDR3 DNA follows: TGTGCCAGCAGCTTAGGACCGTCCCTCTCTGGAAACACCATATATTTT. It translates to CASSLGPSLSGNTIYF.

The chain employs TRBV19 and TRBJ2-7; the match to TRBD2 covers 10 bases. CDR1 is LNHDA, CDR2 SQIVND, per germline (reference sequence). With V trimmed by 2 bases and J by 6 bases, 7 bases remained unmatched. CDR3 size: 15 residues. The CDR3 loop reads CASSIMSGRASEQYF. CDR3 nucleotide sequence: TGTGCCAGTAGTATAATGAGCGGGAGGGCCTCCGAGCAGTACTTC. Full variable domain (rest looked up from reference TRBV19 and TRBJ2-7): DGGITQSPKYLFRKEGQNVTLSCEQNLNHDAMYWYRQDPGQGLRLIYYSQIVNDFQKGDIAEGYSVSREKKESFPLTVTSAQKNPTAFYLCASSIMSGRASEQYFGPGTRLTVT.

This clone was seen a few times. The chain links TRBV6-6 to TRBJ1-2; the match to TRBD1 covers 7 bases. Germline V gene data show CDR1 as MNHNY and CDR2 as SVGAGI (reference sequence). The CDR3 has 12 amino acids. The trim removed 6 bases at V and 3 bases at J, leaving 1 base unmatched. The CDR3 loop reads CASSDRDYGYTF. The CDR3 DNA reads TGTGCCAGCAGCGACAGGGACTATGGCTACACCTTC.

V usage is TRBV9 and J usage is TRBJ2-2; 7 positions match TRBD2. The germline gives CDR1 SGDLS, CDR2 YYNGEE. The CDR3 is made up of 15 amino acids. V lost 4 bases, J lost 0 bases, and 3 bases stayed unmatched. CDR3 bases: TGTGCCAGCAGCCCCGGACTAGCGAACACCGGGGAGCTGTTTTTT. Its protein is CASSPGLANTGELFF.